A single sample gave rise to the 26 T cell receptor beta chains below, sequenced in a study of cytomegalovirus exposure and HLA in healthy donors. PCR used 60 Vbeta primers and 13 Jbeta primers. Generated by immunoSEQ multiplex PCR, the TCRdb table keeps only in-frame clones and is missing some. The sample shows about 130,000 clones, 78% of them seen only once. Material for sequencing was PBMCs. These receptors all come from a woman aged 18-35 years in good health and CMV-seronegative.

The chain links TRBV27 to TRBJ1-5; D call uncertain. V was clipped by 6 bases and J by 2 bases, with 14 bases between them. The germline V gene has CDR1 MNHEY and CDR2 SMNVEV (reference sequence). The CDR3 totals 15 residues. The CDR3 bases are TGTGCCAGCAGGAGATCGGTATACGGCAATCAGCCCCAGCATTTT. Protein: CASRRSVYGNQPQHF.

The rearrangement uses TRBV4-1 and TRBJ2-7, with TRBD1 identical over 8 bases. V shed 0 bases, J shed 5 bases, and the junction held 15 bases outside the gene matches. Germline lookup yields CDR1 MGHRA and CDR2 YSYEKL. This CDR3 is 18 amino acids long. The CDR3 region has the DNA TGCGCCAGCAGCCAAGACCGGACCTCGGGACAGGTGTACGACGAGCAGTACTTC. Protein sequence: CASSQDRTSGQVYDEQYF.

This clone was seen a few times. The V call is TRBV5-1, the J call TRBJ2-7, with D tentatively TRBD1 (5 bases). CDR1 and CDR2 (germline): SGHRS, YFSETQ. Between the trimmed V and J ends, which lost 0 bases and 3 bases, there was a span of 10 bases. There are 14 residues in the CDR3. CDR3 sequence reads: CASSLEGVFYEQYF. The CDR3 region has the DNA TGCGCCAGCAGCTTGGAAGGGGTGTTCTACGAGCAGTACTTC.

The chain carries TRBV6-5 and TRBJ2-7; perhaps TRBD1 as D (5 bases). There are 14 residues in the CDR3. Trimming took off 6 bases at V and 3 bases at J, with 15 bases between the two ends. CDR1 and CDR2 (germline): MNHEY, SVGAGI. The chain's CDR3 is CASSKLQVNYEQYF. The CDR3 nucleotides are TGTGCCAGCAGCAAATTACAGGTGAACTACGAGCAGTACTTC.

This clone was observed a handful of times. The chain employs TRBV28 and TRBJ1-5, with TRBD1 matching 10 bases. Germline V gives CDR1 MDHEN, CDR2 SYDVKM. CDR3 length: 18 amino acids. V was pared by 10 bases and J by 3 bases, with 18 bases of the junction left unmatched. The CDR3 sequence: CAIRKGQGVDFINQPQHF. The CDR3 DNA is TGTGCCATCAGGAAAGGACAGGGGGTGGACTTTATCAATCAGCCCCAGCATTTT.

The genes are TRBV21-1 and TRBJ2-3; no DNA check was done on the table's D call, TRBD2. TRBV21-1 is listed as a pseudogene. The CDR3 covers 16 residues. CDR3 loop: CASSKPWTTNTDTQYF. CDR3 DNA: TGTGCCAGCAGCAAACCTTGGACTACCAACACAGATACGCAGTATTTT.

This sequence joins TRBV5-1 and TRBJ2-1; D remains ambiguous. The CDR3 consists of 14 residues. The V end was cut by 4 bases, the J end by 0 bases, with 8 bases between. Germline V gene lookup returns CDR1 SGHRS and CDR2 YFSETQ. CDR3 DNA sequence: TGCGCCAGCAGCGTGAGAAGCTCCTACAATGAGCAGTTCTTC. Translating gives CASSVRSSYNEQFF.

This chain joins TRBV15 and TRBJ1-5; 7 nucleotides match TRBD1. V was pared by 10 bases and J by 1 base, with 4 bases of the junction left unmatched. This CDR3 has 13 residues. The germline V gene has CDR1 LNHNV and CDR2 YYDKDF (reference sequence). The CDR3 DNA follows: TGTGCCATCGCACAGGGGAGCAATCAGCCCCAGCATTTT. Translating it yields CAIAQGSNQPQHF.

The chain combines TRBV7-2 with TRBJ2-3, with D possibly TRBD2 on 7 matching bases. Trimming removed 0 bases from V and 6 bases from J, with 13 bases in between. Germline V gene lookup returns CDR1 SGHTA and CDR2 FQGNSA. The length of the CDR3 is 15 residues. The CDR3, as DNA: TGTGCCAGCAGCTTAGCAGGAGGGGGAGGGGATACGCAGTATTTT. This sequence encodes CASSLAGGGGDTQYF.

This clone came up a few times. This chain joins TRBV5-6 and TRBJ1-1, with D perhaps TRBD1 (5 bases). The CDR3 extends over 16 amino acids. Germline CDR1 SGHDT, CDR2 YYEEEE. Trimming left V 3 bases short and J 4 bases short, with 19 bases between. CDR3 DNA: TGTGCCAGCAGCTCGACAGTCGTCGTATGGAGCACTGAAGCTTTCTTT. Its translation is CASSSTVVVWSTEAFF.

The gene calls are TRBV5-6 and TRBJ1-2, with 8 bases lining up with TRBD1. This CDR3 has 14 amino acids. Trimming cost V 1 base and J 8 bases; bases outside gene matches: 7. The germline gives CDR1 SGHDT, CDR2 YYEEEE. The DNA of the CDR3 is TGTGCCAGCAGCTTGTATCAGGGGGCGCGAGGCTACACCTTC. Amino acids: CASSLYQGARGYTF.

The chain joins TRBV30 to TRBJ2-1; D uncertain. The V and J ends lost 4 bases and 3 bases respectively, with 4 bases between them. Germline V gene lookup returns CDR1 GTSNPN and CDR2 SVGIG (reference sequence). The CDR3 spans 11 residues. The chain's CDR3 is CAWKSYNEQFF. CDR3 DNA sequence: TGTGCCTGGAAGAGCTACAATGAGCAGTTCTTC.

The genes are TRBV2 and TRBJ2-1, with D perhaps TRBD2 (5 bases). The CDR3 runs to 16 residues. The V end lost 7 bases, the J end lost 0 bases, and 16 bases lay between the germline ends. The germline gives CDR1 SNHLY, CDR2 FYNNEI. The DNA for the CDR3 is TGTGCCAGCAACTCTGACGGGGAAAGCTCCTACAATGAGCAGTTCTTC. This translates into CASNSDGESSYNEQFF.

This chain joins TRBV6-1 and TRBJ1-1; TRBD1 aligns across 10 bases. V lost 4 bases to trimming and J lost 5 bases; unmatched junction nucleotides: 1. Germline V lookup: CDR1 MNHNS, CDR2 SASEGT. This CDR3 comprises 13 residues. The CDR3 is CASSVGQGTEAFF. In DNA form, the CDR3 reads TGTGCCAGCAGTGTGGGACAGGGGACTGAAGCTTTCTTT.

This rearrangement joins TRBV5-1 to TRBJ1-3, with D possibly being TRBD1 (6 bases). Germline V gene lookup returns CDR1 SGHRS and CDR2 YFSETQ. The CDR3 consists of 16 residues. Trimming removed 4 bases at V and 2 bases at J, with 16 bases between. This CDR3 is CASSPEAQGTGNTIYF. CDR3 nucleotides: TGCGCCAGCAGCCCAGAGGCCCAGGGGACTGGAAACACCATATATTTT.

The chain is built from TRBV7-9 and TRBJ2-1, with a weak D call TRBD2 (6 bases). V lost 1 base and J 4 bases, leaving 11 bases between the germline ends. There are 15 residues in the CDR3. Germline V gene lookup returns CDR1 SEHNR and CDR2 FQNEAQ (reference sequence). The CDR3 sequence is CASSLGGSGYNEQFF. The DNA of the CDR3 is TGTGCCAGCAGCTTAGGTGGTAGCGGATACAATGAGCAGTTCTTC.

The rearrangement joins TRBV30 to TRBJ1-1; 11 bases align to TRBD1. Germline CDR1 and CDR2: GTSNPN and SVGIG (reference sequence). The ends lost 4 bases at V and 4 bases at J; junction bases unmatched: 11. There are 16 residues in the CDR3. CDR3 bases: TGTGCCTGGACTCGAAAGTGGGACAGGGGGTCCACTGAAGCTTTCTTT. Translated: CAWTRKWDRGSTEAFF. Full variable domain (outside the CDR3, taken from reference TRBV30 and TRBJ1-1): SQTIHQWPATLVQPVGSPLSLECTVEGTSNPNLYWYRQAAGRGLQLLFYSVGIGQISSEVPQNLSASRPQDRQFILSSKKLLLSDSGFYLCAWTRKWDRGSTEAFFGQGTRLTVV.

The chain uses TRBV5-1 and TRBJ2-1; the match to TRBD2 covers 14 bases. The CDR3 length is 17 residues. J was trimmed by 1 base and V by 7 bases; bases with no gene match: 7. The germline gives CDR1 SGHRS, CDR2 YFSETQ. The CDR3 here is CASCPGLAGESYNEQFF. CDR3 coding DNA: TGCGCCAGCTGCCCGGGACTAGCGGGAGAGTCCTACAATGAGCAGTTCTTC.

The V and J genes are TRBV13 and TRBJ1-2, with D possibly matching TRBD1 (6 bases). V lost 5 bases to trimming and J lost 4 bases, with 11 bases between them. CDR1 is PRHDT and CDR2 is FYEKMQ in the germline V gene (reference sequence). This CDR3 has 13 residues. CDR3: CASSPDRIYGYTF. The CDR3 DNA is TGTGCCAGCAGCCCCGACAGGATCTATGGCTACACCTTC.

This CDR3 is CASSTTGFEKLFF. DNA for the CDR3: TGTGCCAGTAGTACCACAGGGTTTGAAAAACTGTTTTTT. The chain carries TRBV19 and TRBJ1-4, with a weak D call TRBD1 (6 bases). V gave up 4 bases and J gave up 7 bases, with 10 bases separating them. This CDR3 comprises 13 residues. Per the germline V gene, CDR1 is LNHDA and CDR2 is SQIVND (reference sequence).

The rearrangement joins TRBV14 to TRBJ1-1, with D hard to call. CDR3 length: 13 residues. Trimming took 2 bases from V and 1 from J, leaving 5 bases between them. Germline V lookup: CDR1 SGHDN, CDR2 FVKESK. The CDR3 bases are TGTGCCAGCAGCCAAACAAGGAACACTGAAGCTTTCTTT. Amino acids: CASSQTRNTEAFF.

The rearrangement links TRBV9 to TRBJ2-5; possible D gene TRBD2, 5 bases. V lost 1 base and J 3 bases, leaving 10 bases between the germline ends. The germline V gene encodes CDR1 SGDLS and CDR2 YYNGEE. The CDR3 runs to 14 residues. For the CDR3, the DNA is TGTGCCAGCAGCGTATCCCCGCGGGAAGAGACCCAGTACTTC. Its protein is CASSVSPREETQYF.

The chain couples TRBV5-1 to TRBJ2-5, with D perhaps matching TRBD1 (6 bases). CDR1 and CDR2 from the germline V gene are SGHRS and YFSETQ. CDR3 length: 15 residues. V was trimmed by 4 bases and J by 5 bases, leaving 18 bases between them. The CDR3 protein is CASSPGQSGWETQYF. The CDR3 DNA reads TGCGCCAGCAGCCCTGGACAGTCCGGATGGGAGACCCAGTACTTC.

This clone was seen just once. This sequence joins TRBV25-1 and TRBJ1-3, with D possibly matching TRBD1 (5 bases). The germline gives CDR1 MGHDK, CDR2 SYGVNS. This CDR3 has 15 amino acids. The ends were cut back, 1 base at V and 0 bases at J, with 7 bases in the middle. The CDR3 reads CASSEWGSSGNTIYF. DNA of the CDR3: TGTGCCAGCAGTGAATGGGGCAGCTCTGGAAACACCATATATTTT.

The chain recombines TRBV30 with TRBJ1-5; 7 nucleotides line up with TRBD1. The CDR3 loop spans 13 amino acids. With 2 bases clipped from V and 5 bases from J, the junction kept 3 bases outside the gene matches. Germline assignment: CDR1 GTSNPN and CDR2 SVGIG (reference sequence). CDR3 bases: TGTGCCTGGAGTAACGACAGGGATCAGCCCCAGCATTTT. This codes for CAWSNDRDQPQHF.

V is TRBV5-6 and J is TRBJ2-3, with TRBD1 identical over 7 bases. The CDR3 has 14 residues. The germline gives CDR1 SGHDT, CDR2 YYEEEE. J was trimmed by 1 base and V by 5 bases; bases with no gene match: 4. The CDR3 DNA sequence: TGTGCCAGCAGTTTCGGACAGGGCACAGATACGCAGTATTTT. This translates into CASSFGQGTDTQYF.